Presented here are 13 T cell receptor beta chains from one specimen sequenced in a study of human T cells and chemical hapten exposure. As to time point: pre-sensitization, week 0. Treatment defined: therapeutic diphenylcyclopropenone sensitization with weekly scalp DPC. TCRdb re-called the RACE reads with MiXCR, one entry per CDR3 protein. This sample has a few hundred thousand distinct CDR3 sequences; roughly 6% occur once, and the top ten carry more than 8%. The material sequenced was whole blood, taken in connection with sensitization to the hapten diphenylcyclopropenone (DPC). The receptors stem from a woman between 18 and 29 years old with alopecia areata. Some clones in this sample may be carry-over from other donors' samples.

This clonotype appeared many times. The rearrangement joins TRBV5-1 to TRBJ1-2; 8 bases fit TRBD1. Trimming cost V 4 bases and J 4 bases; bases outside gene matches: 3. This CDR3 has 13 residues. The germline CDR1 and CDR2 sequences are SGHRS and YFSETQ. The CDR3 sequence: CASSVDRAYGYTF. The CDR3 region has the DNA TGCGCCAGCAGCGTGGACAGGGCCTATGGCTACACCTTC.

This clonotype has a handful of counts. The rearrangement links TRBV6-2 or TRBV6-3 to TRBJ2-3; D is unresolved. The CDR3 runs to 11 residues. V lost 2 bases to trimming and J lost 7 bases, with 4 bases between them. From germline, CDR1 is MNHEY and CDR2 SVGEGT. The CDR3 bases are TGTGCCAGCAGTTACCAAAATACGCAGTATTTT. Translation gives CASSYQNTQYF.

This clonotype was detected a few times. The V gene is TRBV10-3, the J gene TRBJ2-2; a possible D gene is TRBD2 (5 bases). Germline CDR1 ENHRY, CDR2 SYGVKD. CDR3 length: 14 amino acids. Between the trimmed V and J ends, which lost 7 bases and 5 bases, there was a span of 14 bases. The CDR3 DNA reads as TGTGCCATCACACCCGCTGAGGGAACCGGGGAGCTGTTTTTT. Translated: CAITPAEGTGELFF.

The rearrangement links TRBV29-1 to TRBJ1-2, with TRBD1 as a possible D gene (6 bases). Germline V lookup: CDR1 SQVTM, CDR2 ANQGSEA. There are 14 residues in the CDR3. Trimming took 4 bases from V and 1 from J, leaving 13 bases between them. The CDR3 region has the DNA TGCAGCGTTGGTTCGCAGGGGATTAACTATGGCTACACCTTC. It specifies CSVGSQGINYGYTF. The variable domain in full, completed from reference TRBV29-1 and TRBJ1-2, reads SAVISQKPSRDICQRGTSLTIQCQVDSQVTMMFWYRQQPGQSLTLIATANQGSEATYESGFVIDKFPISRPNLTFSTLTVSNMSPEDSSIYLCSVGSQGINYGYTFGSGTRLTVV.

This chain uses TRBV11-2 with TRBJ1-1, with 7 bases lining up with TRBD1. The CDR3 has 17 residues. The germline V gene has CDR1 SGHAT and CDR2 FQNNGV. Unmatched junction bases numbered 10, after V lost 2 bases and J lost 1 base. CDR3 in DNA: TGTGCCAGCAGCTTAAACCCAGGGGGAGCTGGGAACACTGAAGCTTTCTTT. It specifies CASSLNPGGAGNTEAFF.

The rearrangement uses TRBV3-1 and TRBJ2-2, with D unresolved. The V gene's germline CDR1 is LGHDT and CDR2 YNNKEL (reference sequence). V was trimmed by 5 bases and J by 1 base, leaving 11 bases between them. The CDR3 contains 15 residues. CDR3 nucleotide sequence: TGTGCCAGCAGCGCTATTAGCAGGAACACCGGGGAGCTGTTTTTT. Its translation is CASSAISRNTGELFF.

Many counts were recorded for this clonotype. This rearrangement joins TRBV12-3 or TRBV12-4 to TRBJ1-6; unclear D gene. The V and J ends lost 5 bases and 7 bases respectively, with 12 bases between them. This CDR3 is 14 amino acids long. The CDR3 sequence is CASSPGIWNSPLHF. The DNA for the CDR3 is TGTGCCAGCAGTCCCGGGATCTGGAATTCACCCCTCCACTTT.

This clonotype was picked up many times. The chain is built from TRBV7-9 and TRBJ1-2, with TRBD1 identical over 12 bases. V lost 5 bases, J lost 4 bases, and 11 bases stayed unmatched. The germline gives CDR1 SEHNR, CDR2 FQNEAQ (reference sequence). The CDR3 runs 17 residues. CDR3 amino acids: CASSMGQGASTPYGYTF. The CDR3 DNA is TGTGCCAGCAGCATGGGACAGGGGGCCTCTACCCCCTATGGCTACACCTTC.

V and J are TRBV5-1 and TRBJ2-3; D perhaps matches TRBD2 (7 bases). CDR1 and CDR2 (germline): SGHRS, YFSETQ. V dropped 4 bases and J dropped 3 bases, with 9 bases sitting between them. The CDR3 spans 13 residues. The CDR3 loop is CASSGGATDTQYF. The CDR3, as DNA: TGCGCCAGCAGCGGGGGGGCGACAGATACGCAGTATTTT.

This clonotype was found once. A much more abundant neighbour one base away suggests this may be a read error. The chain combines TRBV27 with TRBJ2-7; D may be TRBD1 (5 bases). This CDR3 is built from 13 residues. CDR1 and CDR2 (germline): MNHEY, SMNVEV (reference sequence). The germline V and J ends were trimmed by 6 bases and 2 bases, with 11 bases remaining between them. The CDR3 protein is CASSPRAPYEQYF. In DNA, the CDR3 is TGTGCCAGCAGCCCCAGGGCACCCTACGAGCAGTACTTC.

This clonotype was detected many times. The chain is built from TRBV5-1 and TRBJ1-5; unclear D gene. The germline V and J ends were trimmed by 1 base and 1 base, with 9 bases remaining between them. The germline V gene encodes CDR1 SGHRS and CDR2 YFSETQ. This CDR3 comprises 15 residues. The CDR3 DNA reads TGCGCCAGCAGCTTGAACACGGGGAGCAATCAGCCCCAGCATTTT. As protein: CASSLNTGSNQPQHF. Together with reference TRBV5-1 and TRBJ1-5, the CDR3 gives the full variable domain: KAGVTQTPRYLIKTRGQQVTLSCSPISGHRSVSWYQQTPGQGLQFLFEYFSETQRNKGNFPGRFSGRQFSNSRSEMNVSTLELGDSALYLCASSLNTGSNQPQHFGDGTRLSIL.

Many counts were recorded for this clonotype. The CDR3 region has the DNA TGTGCCAGCAGCTCCGGGACTAGCGGGGTCCTCATCCAAGAGACCCAGTACTTC. Translated, it gives CASSSGTSGVLIQETQYF. The chain carries TRBV7-9 and TRBJ2-5; TRBD2 aligns across 13 bases. After removal of 4 bases from V and 1 base from J, the junction contained 9 bases not matched to a gene. The CDR3 is made up of 18 amino acids. Germline-derived CDR1 and CDR2 are SEHNR and FQNEAQ (reference sequence).

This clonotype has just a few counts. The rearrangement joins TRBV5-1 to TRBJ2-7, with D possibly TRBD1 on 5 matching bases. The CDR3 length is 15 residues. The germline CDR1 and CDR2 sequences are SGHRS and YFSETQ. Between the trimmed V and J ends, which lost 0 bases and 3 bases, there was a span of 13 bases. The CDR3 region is CASSLAPGYNYEQYF. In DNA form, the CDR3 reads TGCGCCAGCAGCTTGGCCCCAGGGTACAACTACGAGCAGTACTTC.